The 28 T cell receptor beta chains presented below share a single source sample, sequenced in a study of CD8 T cells in ankylosing spondylitis. TCRdb reanalysed the 5' RACE reads using MiXCR and keeps one entry per CDR3 protein. The table records 40,000 or so distinct CDR3 sequences, 9.5% to 11% of them present only once. The sample consisted of blood, either unsorted or a sorted T cell fraction (not recorded which). These receptors were taken from a male donor with ankylosing spondylitis or in good health (not recorded which).

This clonotype was counted only a few times. V and J are TRBV5-1 and TRBJ2-3; 7 bases agree with TRBD2. This CDR3 is built from 15 residues. Unmatched junction bases numbered 3, after V lost 0 bases and J lost 2 bases. Germline CDR1 reads SGHRS; CDR2 reads YFSETQ. CDR3 protein: CASSLGGRDTDTQYF. CDR3 nucleotides: TGCGCCAGCAGCTTGGGGGGGAGGGACACAGATACGCAGTATTTT.

To note about this clonotype: Being one base from a much bigger clone, this may be a read error. The chain has TRBV27 and TRBJ2-3; 8 bases align to TRBD2. CDR1 and CDR2 (germline): MNHEY, SMNVEV (reference sequence). The CDR3 is 14 residues long. CDR3 nucleotides: TGTACCAGCAGTTTAGGGCGGGGGGAAGATACGCAGTATTTT. As protein: CTSSLGRGEDTQYF.

This clonotype was observed at least ten times. V and J are TRBV5-5 and TRBJ1-2; possibly TRBD1 for D (6 bases). The germline V and J ends were trimmed by 2 bases and 10 bases, with 15 bases remaining between them. This CDR3 is built from 13 residues. From germline, CDR1 is SGHKS and CDR2 YYEKEE (reference sequence). CDR3 coding DNA: TGTGCCAGCAGCTTCCTAGGGGGGAATGACTACACCTTC. Its translation: CASSFLGGNDYTF.

This clonotype has at least ten counts. V gene TRBV12-3 or TRBV12-4 combines with J gene TRBJ2-7, with TRBD1 matching 8 bases. V lost 3 bases and J lost 2; bases outside the gene matches: 3. This CDR3 has 14 amino acids. The CDR3: CASSLQGATYEQYF. The CDR3 region has the DNA TGTGCCAGCAGTTTGCAGGGGGCCACCTACGAGCAGTACTTC.

This clonotype was seen a few times. The gene calls are TRBV2 and TRBJ1-1; D remains unclear. The CDR3 extends over 13 amino acids. V shed 2 bases and J shed 4 bases, with 8 bases lying between them. CDR1 is SNHLY, CDR2 FYNNEI, per germline. The CDR3 nucleotides read TGTGCCAGCAGTGAAATGGCGGTCACTGAAGCTTTCTTT. The encoded protein is CASSEMAVTEAFF.

As concerns this clonotype: A read error may produce the germline difference seen at one junction end. The gene calls are TRBV11-2 and TRBJ1-6, with a weak D call TRBD1 (6 bases). The V gene's germline CDR1 is SGHAT and CDR2 FQNNGV. This CDR3 has 13 amino acids. Here the CDR3 reads CASSLEGGRLTHF. CDR3 sequence (DNA): TGTGCCAGCAGCCTAGAGGGGGGACGCCTCACCCACTTT.

There are many counts of this clonotype. V gene TRBV2 combines with J gene TRBJ1-1, with no clear D. CDR3 length: 13 amino acids. Trimming took 7 bases from V and 1 from J, leaving 10 bases between them. The V gene's germline CDR1 is SNHLY and CDR2 FYNNEI. The CDR3 DNA follows: TGTGCCAGCAATAAGGAGGAGAACACTGAAGCTTTCTTT. Its translation is CASNKEENTEAFF.

This clonotype has a handful of counts. The chain couples TRBV30 to TRBJ2-7; D not resolved. The CDR3 has 14 amino acids. Trimming took 0 bases from V and 4 from J, leaving 13 bases between them. The germline V gene has CDR1 GTSNPN and CDR2 SVGIG (reference sequence). The CDR3 region is CAWSVLRDGYEQYF. The DNA of the CDR3 is TGTGCCTGGAGTGTACTAAGGGATGGGTACGAGCAGTACTTC.

This clonotype appeared many times. The genes are TRBV6-1 and TRBJ2-2; no definite D call. Per germline, CDR1 MNHNS and CDR2 SASEGT. Trimming removed 10 bases at V and 3 bases at J, with 9 bases between. The CDR3 totals 12 residues. The CDR3 reads CAIGRYTGELFF. In DNA form, the CDR3 reads TGTGCCATCGGACGGTACACCGGGGAGCTGTTTTTT.

The sample holds many counts of this clonotype. J is TRBJ2-6 and V is TRBV5-1; weak D call: TRBD2 (5 bases). The germline V gene has CDR1 SGHRS and CDR2 YFSETQ. The CDR3 runs 16 residues. Trimming left V 1 base short and J 0 bases short, with 8 bases between. The CDR3 is CASSLNGNSGANVLTF. CDR3 sequence (DNA): TGCGCCAGCAGCTTGAACGGGAACTCTGGGGCCAACGTCCTGACTTTC.

The table lists this clonotype with many counts. The chain has TRBV12-3 or TRBV12-4 and TRBJ1-1; D gene unclear. The CDR3 is 11 residues long. With 7 bases removed from V and 1 base from J, the gap between germline ends came to 4 bases. This CDR3 reads CASNQNTEAFF. CDR3 DNA: TGTGCCAGCAACCAGAACACTGAAGCTTTCTTT.

The chain has TRBV7-2 and TRBJ1-4; possibly TRBD1 for D (5 bases). This CDR3 is built from 15 residues. Germline-derived CDR1 and CDR2 are SGHTA and FQGNSA. The V gene lost 1 base and the J gene lost 7 bases, with 13 bases spanning the gap. This CDR3 reads CASSLVQGDVEKLFF. Here the CDR3 DNA reads TGTGCCAGCAGCTTAGTCCAGGGAGATGTTGAAAAACTGTTTTTT.

The table lists this clonotype with many counts. The rearrangement joins TRBV12-3 or TRBV12-4 to TRBJ2-3, with 10 nucleotides matching TRBD2. This CDR3 contains 16 residues. Unmatched junction bases numbered 6, after V lost 4 bases and J lost 2 bases. CDR3 in DNA: TGTGCCAGCAGTTCGCTAGCGGGGGTCTACACAGATACGCAGTATTTT. Amino acids: CASSSLAGVYTDTQYF.

This clonotype was found many times. V is TRBV20-1 and J is TRBJ2-4, with D possibly matching TRBD2 (7 bases). The germline gives CDR1 DFQATT, CDR2 SNEGSKA (reference sequence). The CDR3 spans 15 residues. Trimming shortened V by 3 bases and J by 6 bases, and 18 bases separated the two germline ends. As DNA, the CDR3 is TGCAGTGCTAGGGGAGGGGGGTTAGGTATAAACATTCAGTACTTC. It codes for CSARGGGLGINIQYF.

In its sample, this clonotype was seen a few times. The V and J genes are TRBV7-9 and TRBJ1-1, with D perhaps TRBD1 (5 bases). The CDR3 runs 14 residues. In germline, CDR1 is SEHNR, CDR2 FQNEAQ (reference sequence). V was cut by 0 bases and J by 3 bases, with 8 bases left in between. The CDR3 DNA reads as TGTGCCAGCAGCTTAGCTTGGGGGGACACTGAAGCTTTCTTT. Its protein is CASSLAWGDTEAFF.

This clonotype was counted between two and nine times. V and J are TRBV18 and TRBJ2-2, with D perhaps given as TRBD1 or TRBD2 (5 bases each). The CDR3 is made up of 17 amino acids. CDR1 is KGHSH, CDR2 LQKENI, per germline. Trimming took off 2 bases at V and 0 bases at J, with 13 bases between the two ends. The CDR3 sequence is CASSPRAGTANTGELFF. In nucleotides, the CDR3 is TGTGCCAGCTCACCAAGGGCCGGGACGGCGAACACCGGGGAGCTGTTTTTT.

This clonotype has at least ten counts. The chain couples TRBV5-1 to TRBJ2-2, with D unresolved. Trimming cost V 1 base and J 1 base, with 8 bases left between them. Germline lookup yields CDR1 SGHRS and CDR2 YFSETQ. This CDR3 has 15 residues. The CDR3, as DNA: TGCGCCAGCAGCTTGAGTTCGGGGAACACCGGGGAGCTGTTTTTT. As protein: CASSLSSGNTGELFF.

This chain connects TRBV27 to TRBJ1-5; D ambiguous. CDR1 and CDR2 from the germline V gene are MNHEY and SMNVEV (reference sequence). The CDR3 has 14 amino acids. V lost 8 bases and J 4 bases, leaving 15 bases between the germline ends. The CDR3 sequence is CASGPGRINQPQHF. CDR3 in DNA: TGTGCCAGCGGCCCGGGCAGAATAAATCAGCCCCAGCATTTT.

Many counts were recorded for this clonotype. The J gene is TRBJ1-1, the V gene TRBV5-1; unclear D gene. V lost 0 bases, J lost 6 bases, and 12 bases lay in between. Germline values: CDR1 SGHRS, CDR2 YFSETQ. The CDR3 is 14 residues long. CDR3 nucleotides: TGCGCCAGCAGCTTGGCCGAGGGCAGCCCTGAAGCTTTCTTT. Protein sequence: CASSLAEGSPEAFF.

This clonotype was recorded many times. The V call is TRBV18, the J call TRBJ1-1, with 9 bases that match TRBD1. The CDR3 runs to 16 residues. Germline V gene sequence: CDR1 KGHSH, CDR2 LQKENI. The V segment lost 6 bases and the J segment 3 bases; nucleotides outside the gene matches: 11. The CDR3 sequence is CASSRTQGAVDTEAFF. DNA of the CDR3: TGTGCCAGCTCGAGGACACAGGGGGCGGTGGACACTGAAGCTTTCTTT.

This clonotype has at least ten counts. The V and J genes are TRBV6-1 and TRBJ1-1, with D unclear. This CDR3 is 13 amino acids long. Germline CDR1 MNHNS, CDR2 SASEGT. Trimming stripped 5 bases from V and 6 bases from J, with 13 bases between. The CDR3 loop reads CASSMALGAEAFF. CDR3 nucleotides: TGTGCCAGCAGTATGGCCCTAGGAGCTGAAGCTTTCTTT.

This clonotype was recorded many times. The chain carries TRBV5-1 and TRBJ1-1; D gene unclear. Germline CDR1 SGHRS, CDR2 YFSETQ. V was cut by 0 bases and J by 8 bases, with 17 bases left in between. The CDR3 has 15 residues. CDR3 DNA: TGCGCCAGCAGCTTGGAACCAGCCACCACGTGGGAAGCTTTCTTT. Amino acid sequence: CASSLEPATTWEAFF.

J is TRBJ2-6 and V is TRBV7-7; a possible D gene is TRBD2 (5 bases). This CDR3 comprises 17 residues. Trimming cost V 5 bases and J 0 bases, with 14 bases left between them. Germline-derived CDR1 and CDR2 are SSHAT and FNYEAQ (reference sequence). CDR3 nucleotides: TGTGCCAGCAGCCCGCGGACGGGATTCTCTGGGGCCAACGTCCTGACTTTC. It is translated as CASSPRTGFSGANVLTF. The entire variable domain, with the rest obtained from reference TRBV7-7 and TRBJ2-6, is as follows: GAGVSQSPRYKVTKRGQDVTLRCDPISSHATLYWYQQALGQGPEFLTYFNYEAQPDKSGLPSDRFSAERPEGSISTLTIQRTEQRDSAMYRCASSPRTGFSGANVLTFGAGSRLTVL.

The chain carries TRBV7-9 and TRBJ2-7, with D tentatively TRBD2 (5 bases). The germline V gene encodes CDR1 SEHNR and CDR2 FQNEAQ (reference sequence). The ends were cut back, 0 bases at V and 5 bases at J, with 5 bases in the middle. This CDR3 has 12 amino acids. This CDR3 is CASSLAGDEQYF. CDR3 in DNA: TGTGCCAGCAGCTTAGCCGGGGACGAGCAGTACTTC.

This clonotype was detected a few times. This sequence joins TRBV20-1 and TRBJ2-6; perhaps D is TRBD1 or TRBD2 (5 bases each). CDR1 DFQATT and CDR2 SNEGSKA come from the germline V gene (reference sequence). Trimming cost V 6 bases and J 2 bases, with 20 bases left between them. The CDR3 is 17 residues long. For the CDR3, the DNA is TGCAGTGCCAGCCACCGGGACGCAGGGACTGGGGCCAACGTCCTGACTTTC. It yields the protein CSASHRDAGTGANVLTF.

This clonotype occurred many times. This chain links TRBV24-1 with TRBJ1-5; TRBD1 aligns across 8 bases. This CDR3 comprises 13 residues. The V gene's germline CDR1 is KGHDR and CDR2 SFDVKD. V shed 10 bases and J 4 bases; nucleotides not matched to a gene: 5. This CDR3 reads CATQGGYNQPQHF. In nucleotides, the CDR3 is TGTGCCACACAGGGGGGTTATAATCAGCCCCAGCATTTT.

This clonotype was found many times. This chain links TRBV12-3 or TRBV12-4 with TRBJ1-1; no reliable D call. V lost 2 bases, J lost 6 bases, and 10 bases lay in between. This CDR3 spans 13 amino acids. The DNA of the CDR3 is TGTGCCAGCAGTTTATTTGATTCCTCTGAAGCTTTCTTT. Amino acids: CASSLFDSSEAFF.

This clonotype was picked up many times. The rearrangement joins TRBV24-1 to TRBJ2-1; D remains unclear. The CDR3 loop spans 15 amino acids. The V end was cut by 4 bases, the J end by 6 bases, with 15 bases between. From germline, CDR1 is KGHDR and CDR2 SFDVKD. The CDR3 nucleotides read TGTGCCACCAGTGAGCCTTCCACTGGCGTCAATGAGCAGTTCTTC. Residues: CATSEPSTGVNEQFF.